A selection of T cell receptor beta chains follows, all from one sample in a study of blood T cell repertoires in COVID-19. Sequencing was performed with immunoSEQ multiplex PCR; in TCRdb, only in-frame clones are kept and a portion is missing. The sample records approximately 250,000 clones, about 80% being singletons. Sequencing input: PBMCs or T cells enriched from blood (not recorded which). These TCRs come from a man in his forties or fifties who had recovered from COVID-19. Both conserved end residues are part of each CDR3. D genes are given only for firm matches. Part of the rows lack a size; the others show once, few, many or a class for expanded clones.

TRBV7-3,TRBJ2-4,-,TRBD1,CASSSQGVAKNIQYF,TGTGCCAGCAGCTCCCAGGGGGTAGCCAAAAACATTCAGTACTTC
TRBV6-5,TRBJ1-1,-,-,CASSYSAGGSTEAFF,TGTGCCAGCAGTTACTCGGCCGGGGGGAGCACTGAAGCTTTCTTT
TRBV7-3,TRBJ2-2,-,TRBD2,CASSLTVTSGAGELFF,TGTGCCAGCAGCTTAACTGTGACTAGCGGGGCCGGGGAGCTGTTTTTT
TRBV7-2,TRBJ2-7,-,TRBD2,CASTTSGQGMEQYF,TGTGCCAGCACAACTAGCGGGCAGGGTATGGAGCAGTACTTC
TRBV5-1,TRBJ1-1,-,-,CASSLYGHHTEAFF,TGCGCCAGCAGCTTATACGGACACCACACTGAAGCTTTCTTT
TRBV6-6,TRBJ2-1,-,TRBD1,CASSSGTGSHNEQFF,TGTGCCAGCAGCTCCGGGACAGGAAGCCACAATGAGCAGTTCTTC
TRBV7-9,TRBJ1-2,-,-,CASSSTVSGYTF,TGTGCCAGCAGCTCGACAGTCTCCGGCTACACCTTC
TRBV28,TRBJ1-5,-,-,CASSPDMEGQPQHF,TGTGCCAGCAGCCCTGACATGGAAGGTCAGCCCCAGCATTTT
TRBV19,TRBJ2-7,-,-,CASSPGGRWYEQYF,TGTGCCAGTAGCCCAGGAGGGAGGTGGTACGAGCAGTACTTC
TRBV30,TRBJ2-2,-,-,CAWDYGLDTGELFF,TGTGCCTGGGACTACGGACTCGACACCGGGGAGCTGTTTTTT
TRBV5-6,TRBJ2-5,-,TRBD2,CASSVDTGTRGGTQYF,TGTGCCAGCAGCGTGGACACCGGGACTAGAGGCGGGACCCAGTACTTC
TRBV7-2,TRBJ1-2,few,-,CASSLEYRPYGYTF,TGTGCCAGCAGCTTAGAGTACAGGCCCTACGGCTACACCTTC
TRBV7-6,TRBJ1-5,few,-,CASSLAHRTESNQPQHF,TGTGCCAGCAGCTTAGCTCACAGGACAGAGTCCAATCAGCCCCAGCATTTT
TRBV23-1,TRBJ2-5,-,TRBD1,CASSHKTGGEETQYF,TGCGCCAGCAGTCATAAGACAGGGGGCGAGGAGACCCAGTACTTC
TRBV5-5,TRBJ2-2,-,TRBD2,CASSLIISGGELFF,TGTGCCAGCAGCTTGATTATTAGCGGGGGGGAGCTGTTTTTT
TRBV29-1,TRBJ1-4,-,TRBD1,CSVGTGPNEKLFF,TGCAGCGTGGGGACAGGGCCTAATGAAAAACTGTTTTTT
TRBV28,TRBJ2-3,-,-,CASGARADTQYF,TGTGCCAGCGGGGCGAGAGCAGATACGCAGTATTTT